The source of this TCR beta chain is a study of graft-versus-host responses after intestinal transplantation. Study conclusions and caveats: Present in recipient marrow, GvH clones included some that appeared first in ileum or blood.

This CDR3 has 14 residues. The germline V gene encodes CDR1 MDHEN and CDR2 SYDVKM. V was trimmed by 5 bases and J by 0 bases, leaving 8 bases between them. Method: immunoSEQ multiplex PCR; TCRdb's copy keeps in-frame clones and lacks some. The table shows 98,000 or so clones, with approximately 85% occurring only once. With regard to this clone: Its antigen is unidentified.

The chain couples TRBV28 to TRBJ1-5; unclear D gene. This clonotype originated in a human patient who received an intestinal transplant, so some T cells may come from the graft donor. Sequenced here: PBMCs, sampled 255 days after intestinal transplant. CDR3 residues: CASSIPDSNQPQHF. In DNA form, the CDR3 reads TGTGCCAGCAGTATTCCAGATAGCAATCAGCCCCAGCATTTT. The full variable domain, its missing parts supplied by reference TRBV28 and TRBJ1-5, is DVKVTQSSRYLVKRTGEKVFLECVQDMDHENMFWYRQDPGLGLRLIYFSYDVKMKEKGDIPEGYSVSREKKERFSLILESASTNQTSMYLCASSIPDSNQPQHFGDGTRLSIL.